This TCR beta chain was found in a study of sequential checkpoint blockade in melanoma (dated by TCRdb to between 2018 and 2020). As for the study more broadly: In a 1:1 randomization, patients received either first-line nivolumab then ipilimumab (arm A) or ipilimumab then nivolumab (arm B). Maintenance nivolumab came after both trial sequences. General study outcomes and caveats: The response-prediction model combining TCR metrics and mutation burden needs validation in larger, independent patient cohorts.

The sample's treatment or condition label is to be understood as: randomized to nivolumab then ipilimumab (arm A) or the reverse (arm B). Prior DNA-damaging chemotherapy had not been received by any trial patient. On a FACS Aria II flow cytometer, live CD3+CD8+ cells that were negative for CD19 and CD56 were sorted from thawed PBMCs. Samples were obtained from patients with melanoma enrolled in CheckMate 064, a randomized, open-label phase II trial of sequential checkpoint blockade. Leukapheresis was used to collect peripheral blood mononuclear cells, which were then purified with Ficoll-Paque and frozen in human serum with roughly 10% DMSO. Immediately after sorting, the purity of sorted blood CD3+CD8+ cells was verified to be >95%, after which DNA was extracted. This clone was picked up one time. Its antigen is not yet known. Within one base of it there is no much larger clone, and no base qualities were kept.

CDR1 and CDR2 are drawn from the germline V gene: MRHNA, SNTAGT. The V and J ends are trimmed by 0 bases and 6 bases, leaving 8 bases between them. Its CDR3 holds 14 amino acids, cysteine through phenylalanine. Only CDR3 DNA remains: 42 bases, in frame from the first base. TCRbeta CDR3 regions were immunosequenced from genomic DNA with the immunoSEQ Assay. Before high-throughput sequencing, the genomic DNA was amplified using bias-controlled multiplex PCR. The authors' analysis ran thus. To quantify the absolute abundance of each unique TCRbeta CDR3 region, the sequences were collapsed and filtered. Clonality, defined as 1 minus Pielou's evenness, was calculated using only productive rearrangements. A previously published method was used to identify clones whose frequencies were significantly greater in on-treatment samples than in baseline samples. The table was pulled from immuneACCESS by TCRdb, which kept in-frame rearrangements only. Such tables lose some clones; where checked, under half of the loss comes from unresolved V genes, and the rest has no known cause. The V and J calls and clone size were taken over from that table, and D and trimming were inferred from the DNA. The sample table lists 18,000 or so clones, around 66% of them with a count of one. Roughly 12% of the sample is taken by the ten largest.

This receptor was taken from a human donor with melanoma. The rearranged segments are TRBV6-4 and TRBJ2-2; the D gene is perhaps TRBD2, from 7 matching bases. The sample consisted of CD8+ T cells sorted from blood (inferred from file names), taken from a patient given nivolumab and ipilimumab in sequence. The CDR3 protein: CASSDSGGPGELFF. The nucleotides read TGTGCCAGCAGTGACTCCGGGGGGCCCGGGGAGCTGTTTTTT.